The 18 T cell receptor beta chains below were found in one sample sequenced in a study of T cells in Graves' hyperthyroidism and ophthalmopathy. The CDR3 regions of TCR beta were amplified from RNA transcripts. HTBI primers were used for first-round RT-PCR of the TCR CDR3. TCRdb re-analysed the multiplex PCR reads in MiXCR, keeping a single row per CDR3 protein. The sample has hundreds of thousands of distinct CDR3 sequences, 13% to 15% seen once. The sample taken for sequencing was blood. The receptors were gathered from a woman in her fifties or sixties with Graves' ophthalmopathy.

The rearrangement links TRBV12-3 or TRBV12-4 to TRBJ2-2; no definite D call. Trimming stripped 1 base from V and 16 bases from J, with 10 bases between. CDR3 size: 11 residues. CDR3: CASSLGVSRFF. CDR3 DNA sequence: TGTGCCAGCAGTTTAGGTGTAAGTCGGTTTTTT.

In this sample, this clonotype turned up many times. CDR3 protein: CASNREETQYF. The CDR3 bases are TGTGCCAGCAATAGAGAAGAGACCCAGTACTTC. The chain uses TRBV6-2 or TRBV6-3 and TRBJ2-5; D is uncertain. This CDR3 is built from 11 residues. The V and J ends lost 7 bases and 3 bases respectively, with 6 bases between them. Per the germline V gene, CDR1 is MNHEY and CDR2 is SVGEGT.

This clonotype has just a few counts. The V and J genes are TRBV28 and TRBJ2-5; no firm D call. Trimming cost V 5 bases and J 7 bases, with 14 bases left between them. Germline CDR1 MDHEN, CDR2 SYDVKM. The CDR3 spans 13 residues. The CDR3 nucleotides read TGTGCCAGCAGTGTTTTGGGGTTGGGGACCCAGTACTTC. This codes for CASSVLGLGTQYF.

The chain couples TRBV24-1 to TRBJ1-5; tentatively, D is TRBD1 (6 bases). From germline, CDR1 is KGHDR and CDR2 SFDVKD. The CDR3 sequence is 18 residues long. V was cut by 2 bases and J by 2 bases, with 18 bases left in between. The CDR3 is CATSDSRTGSMGNQPQHF. The DNA for the CDR3 is TGTGCCACCAGTGATTCCCGAACAGGGTCGATGGGCAATCAGCCCCAGCATTTT.

Comments on this clonotype: This could be a read error, since a much larger clone is one nucleotide away. The CDR3, as DNA: TGTGCCAGCAGTGCCTTCACTGAAGCTCTCTTT. Its protein is CASSAFTEALF. The V and J genes are TRBV6-2 or TRBV6-3 and TRBJ1-1; D ambiguous. From germline, CDR1 is MNHEY and CDR2 SVGEGT. The CDR3 runs to 11 residues.

This clonotype came up a few times. CDR3 residues: CSARAQGRNSPLHF. The CDR3 DNA follows: TGCAGTGCTAGAGCGCAGGGAAGGAATTCACCCCTCCACTTT. The chain joins TRBV20-1 to TRBJ1-6, with D possibly matching TRBD1 (5 bases). Trimming took off 1 base at V and 7 bases at J, with 11 bases between the two ends. Germline-derived CDR1 and CDR2 are DFQATT and SNEGSKA (reference sequence). This CDR3 comprises 14 residues.

This clonotype was seen ten or more times. The chain recombines TRBV7-2 with TRBJ1-1, with D possibly being TRBD1 (5 bases). Trimming cost V 4 bases and J 3 bases, with 18 bases left between them. The length of the CDR3 is 16 residues. Germline-derived CDR1 and CDR2 are SGHTA and FQGNSA. The chain's CDR3 is CASSSSSGDPYTEAFF. CDR3 bases: TGTGCCAGCAGCTCGAGTAGTGGGGACCCCTACACTGAAGCTTTCTTT.

The table lists this clonotype with many counts. J is TRBJ1-2 and V is TRBV28; TRBD1 matches 8 bases. CDR1 and CDR2 (germline): MDHEN, SYDVKM. Trimming at V came to 1 base and at J to 7 bases, leaving 8 bases not matched to a gene. The CDR3 contains 15 residues. CDR3 protein: CASSLFYQGAGGYTF. The CDR3, as DNA: TGTGCCAGCAGTTTATTTTACCAGGGGGCTGGTGGCTACACCTTC.

The chain links TRBV4-3 to TRBJ2-5; D unresolved. Trimming shortened V by 1 base and J by 2 bases, and 14 bases separated the two germline ends. Germline V gives CDR1 LGHNA, CDR2 YSLEER. This CDR3 contains 16 residues. The CDR3, as DNA: TGCGCCAGCAGCCAAGGGGTTCAGCACCAACAAGAGACCCAGTACTTC. This codes for CASSQGVQHQQETQYF.

This clonotype was found many times. The chain combines TRBV7-6 with TRBJ2-3; TRBD2 aligns across 16 bases. The CDR3 has 19 residues. Germline V gene lookup returns CDR1 SGHVS and CDR2 FNYEAQ. After removal of 4 bases from V and 4 bases from J, the junction contained 11 bases not matched to a gene. The CDR3 DNA reads TGTGCCAGCAGCTCCAAACCGGGACTAGCGGGAGGGGGTGCAGATACGCAGTATTTT. Translation gives CASSSKPGLAGGGADTQYF. Based on the CDR3 plus reference TRBV7-6 and TRBJ2-3, the full variable domain is GAGVSQSPRYKVTKRGQDVALRCDPISGHVSLYWYRQALGQGPEFLTYFNYEAQQDKSGLPNDRFSAERPEGSISTLTIQRTEQRDSAMYRCASSSKPGLAGGGADTQYFGPGTRLTVL.

This clonotype was seen many times. This chain links TRBV6-1 with TRBJ2-2; TRBD2 matches at 10 bases. CDR3 length equals 15 residues. Germline values: CDR1 MNHNS, CDR2 SASEGT. V gave up 6 bases and J gave up 4 bases; unmatched junction bases: 5. CDR3 nucleotides: TGTGCCAGCAGCCTAGCGGGAGTAAGCACCGGGGAGCTGTTTTTT. Its protein is CASSLAGVSTGELFF.

This clonotype showed up just a few times. The chain has TRBV11-2 and TRBJ2-4; D may match TRBD1 or TRBD2 (5 bases each). V shed 0 bases and J shed 1 base, with 7 bases lying between them. Per the germline V gene, CDR1 is SGHAT and CDR2 is FQNNGV. CDR3 length: 15 residues. This chain's CDR3 is CASSLEGRAKNIQYF. The CDR3 DNA reads as TGTGCCAGCAGCTTAGAGGGACGCGCCAAAAACATTCAGTACTTC. Based on the CDR3 plus reference TRBV11-2 and TRBJ2-4, the full variable domain is EAGVAQSPRYKIIEKRQSVAFWCNPISGHATLYWYQQILGQGPKLLIQFQNNGVVDDSQLPKDRFSAERLKGVDSTLKIQPAKLEDSAVYLCASSLEGRAKNIQYFGAGTRLSVL.

The chain couples TRBV12-3 or TRBV12-4 to TRBJ2-2; D gene ambiguous. V gave up 0 bases and J gave up 1 base, with 12 bases separating them. The CDR3 is 17 amino acids. The CDR3 here is CASSLALAGWNTGELFF. Written as DNA, the CDR3 is TGTGCCAGCAGTTTAGCGCTCGCAGGCTGGAACACCGGGGAGCTGTTTTTT.

This clonotype was seen ten or more times. This chain joins TRBV30 and TRBJ2-1; D might be TRBD1 (9 bases). The CDR3 contains 15 residues. V gave up 3 bases and J gave up 7 bases, with 19 bases separating them. Germline CDR1 reads GTSNPN; CDR2 reads SVGIG (reference sequence). The CDR3 loop reads CAWSRTGGGRNEQFF. CDR3 in DNA: TGTGCCTGGAGCCGAACAGGGGGCGGGAGGAATGAGCAGTTCTTC.

The gene calls are TRBV12-3 or TRBV12-4 and TRBJ1-2; D is undetermined. This CDR3 region has 12 residues. Trimming removed 2 bases at V and 4 bases at J, with 5 bases between. CDR3 in amino acids: CASSLFIYGYTF. Written as DNA, the CDR3 is TGTGCCAGCAGTTTATTTATCTATGGCTACACCTTC.

This clonotype was observed at least ten times. As DNA, the CDR3 is TGCGCCAGCAGCCAAGAGGGGACAGGGGAAGAGACCCAGTACTTC. Translated, it gives CASSQEGTGEETQYF. V gene TRBV4-3 combines with J gene TRBJ2-5; TRBD1 matches 10 bases. Trimming at V came to 0 bases and at J to 3 bases, leaving 1 base not matched to a gene. The CDR3 is 15 residues long. CDR1 LGHNA and CDR2 YSLEER come from the germline V gene.

DNA of the CDR3: TGCGCCAGCAGCCCATCCTGGACAGGTGGAACCGAGACCCAGTACTTC. Its protein product is CASSPSWTGGTETQYF. V usage is TRBV5-1 and J usage is TRBJ2-5, with TRBD1 matching over 7 bases. CDR1 is SGHRS and CDR2 is YFSETQ in the germline V gene. The CDR3 has 16 amino acids. V shed 4 bases, J shed 5 bases, and the junction held 14 bases outside the gene matches.

This clonotype has ten or more counts. The rearrangement joins TRBV6-1 to TRBJ2-2; D ambiguous. From germline, CDR1 is MNHNS and CDR2 SASEGT. V was clipped by 6 bases and J by 0 bases, with 11 bases between them. CDR3 size: 15 residues. CDR3 in DNA: TGTGCCAGCAGCCCGTCGACCACGAACACCGGGGAGCTGTTTTTT. It specifies CASSPSTTNTGELFF.